This T cell receptor beta chain was identified in a study of T cells in localized non-small cell lung cancer. This table comes from immunoSEQ multiplex PCR, and its TCRdb copy is limited to in-frame clones, with some not included. This sample has about 78,000 clones, with 84% found just once. Deletions cut 7 bases from V and 5 bases from J, with 11 bases between. CDR1 is SGHAT and CDR2 is FQNNGV in the germline V gene. The CDR3 runs to 12 residues. The V call is TRBV11-2, the J call TRBJ2-5; no clear D. The source was peripheral blood, collected before any cancer treatment. This sequence was found in a man between 40 and 69 years old with stage I lung adenocarcinoma. CDR3 amino acids: CASNKDVETQYF. CDR3 in DNA: TGTGCCAGCAACAAAGACGTGGAGACCCAGTACTTC.